This T cell receptor beta chain came from a study of tumor-infiltrating lymphocytes in primary liver carcinoma. Losses at the gene ends were 11 bases for V and 5 bases for J; bases not matched to a gene: 12. The CDR3 is made up of 16 amino acids. With roughly 500 ng total RNA as template and a constant-region primer, TCR beta cDNA was made. Modified slightly, ARM-PCR produced TCR beta libraries over three nested multiplex PCR rounds. With TRBV1-TRBV30 forward primers and a C-beta reverse primer, the first two PCR rounds were run for nine to eleven cycles each. Each CDR3 protein is one row after TCRdb ran MiXCR on the multiplex PCR reads. The table has over 100,000 distinct CDR3 sequences, around two thirds seen once. The tissue used was unsorted bulk material of about 19-33 mg. RNA and DNA were co-extracted from it with the AllPrep DNA/RNA mini kit.

The source is a woman between 55 and 75 years old with primary liver carcinoma and hepatitis B virus infection. The chain carries TRBV12-3 or TRBV12-4 and TRBJ2-1; TRBD2 matches 13 bases. Sequencing was done on a sample of tumor-adjacent normal liver tissue. CDR3 nucleotide sequence: TGTGCCGGCAATTTCCGGACTAGCGGGAGCCACAATGAGCAGTTCTTC. It encodes CAGNFRTSGSHNEQFF.